Listed below are T cell receptor beta chains from one sample, sequenced in a study of molecular identifiers for immune sequencing clone quantification. One entry per CDR3 protein, called by TCRdb with MiXCR from the PCR reads. The sample yields some 100,000 distinct CDR3 sequences, roughly a third seen once. Sequenced sample: naive CD8+ T cells from blood, with Jurkat cell RNA spiked in. These receptors came from a human donor in good health. Some libraries in this study had Jurkat cell RNA spiked in. CDR3s include the opening cysteine and the closing phenylalanine or tryptophan. The order of the fields is V gene, J gene, clone size, D gene, CDR3 DNA, CDR3 protein. The D gene is left open where the match is weak. Clone size is given for some rows only: seen once, a few or many times, or a class if the clone is expanded.

v_gene: TRBV29-1; j_gene: TRBJ2-1; abundance: few; d_gene: .; CDR3nt: TGCAGCGTTGAAGTAGGGCTAGACCCTGAGCAGTTCTTC; CDR3aa: CSVEVGLDPEQFF
v_gene: TRBV2; j_gene: TRBJ2-7; abundance: once; d_gene: .; CDR3nt: TGTGCCAGCCGACAGTCCCCCTACGAGCAGTACTTC; CDR3aa: CASRQSPYEQYF
v_gene: TRBV12-3/TRBV12-4; j_gene: TRBJ2-6; abundance: .; d_gene: TRBD1; CDR3nt: TGTGTCAGCAGTTCGACCTCCCGGGACAGGGGAGAAACTGGGGCCAACGTCCTGACTTTC; CDR3aa: CVSSSTSRDRGETGANVLTF
v_gene: TRBV7-6; j_gene: TRBJ1-5; abundance: .; d_gene: .; CDR3nt: TGTGCCAGCAGCTCCAGGGAAGCCCAGCCCCAGCATTTT; CDR3aa: CASSSREAQPQHF
v_gene: TRBV7-6; j_gene: TRBJ2-1; abundance: .; d_gene: TRBD2; CDR3nt: TGTGCCAGCAGCTTGTTTCTAGCGGGAGGGCCGAGCTCCTACAATGAGCAGTTCTTC; CDR3aa: CASSLFLAGGPSSYNEQFF
v_gene: TRBV7-2; j_gene: TRBJ1-4; abundance: .; d_gene: .; CDR3nt: TGTGCCAGCAGCCCCCATTGGACAGAAGGATGGACTAATGAAAAACTGTTTTTT; CDR3aa: CASSPHWTEGWTNEKLFF
v_gene: TRBV28; j_gene: TRBJ2-5; abundance: many; d_gene: .; CDR3nt: TGTGCCAGCAGTTTCAGAATGGAAGAGACCCAGTACTTC; CDR3aa: CASSFRMEETQYF
v_gene: TRBV6-2/TRBV6-3; j_gene: TRBJ1-2; abundance: few; d_gene: .; CDR3nt: TGTGCCAGCAGTTACTCGCCAGGGTTCGACTATGGCTACACCTTC; CDR3aa: CASSYSPGFDYGYTF
v_gene: TRBV28; j_gene: TRBJ2-7; abundance: .; d_gene: TRBD2; CDR3nt: TGTGCCAGCTCGGCTAGCGGGAGTTATTACGAGCAGTACTTC; CDR3aa: CASSASGSYYEQYF
v_gene: TRBV18; j_gene: TRBJ2-7; abundance: .; d_gene: .; CDR3nt: TGTGCCAGCTCCAGCCGGGCCCCCTACGAGCAGTACTTC; CDR3aa: CASSSRAPYEQYF
v_gene: TRBV12-3/TRBV12-4; j_gene: TRBJ2-1; abundance: .; d_gene: .; CDR3nt: TGTGCCAGCAGTTTTATACTTGGGCCTAAGTTCTTC; CDR3aa: CASSFILGPKFF
v_gene: TRBV28; j_gene: TRBJ2-1; abundance: .; d_gene: TRBD2; CDR3nt: TGTGCCAGCAGTCAAGGACTAGGCTCCTACATTGAGCAGTTCTTC; CDR3aa: CASSQGLGSYIEQFF
v_gene: TRBV10-3; j_gene: TRBJ2-3; abundance: many; d_gene: .; CDR3nt: TGTGCCACCCTGGGGGGGCCTGTCACAGATACGCAGTATTTT; CDR3aa: CATLGGPVTDTQYF
v_gene: TRBV19; j_gene: TRBJ2-4; abundance: few; d_gene: TRBD1; CDR3nt: TGTGCCAGTAGTTCGCCGGGACAGCTAGCCAAAAACATTCAGTACTTC; CDR3aa: CASSSPGQLAKNIQYF
v_gene: TRBV28; j_gene: TRBJ2-7; abundance: .; d_gene: .; CDR3nt: TGTGCCAGCAGTTTAAGCCCCCGGCTCTACGAGCAGTACTTC; CDR3aa: CASSLSPRLYEQYF
v_gene: TRBV9; j_gene: TRBJ2-7; abundance: .; d_gene: .; CDR3nt: TGTACCAGCAGCGTAGTTAGCGGCGAGCAGTACTTC; CDR3aa: CTSSVVSGEQYF
v_gene: TRBV7-9; j_gene: TRBJ2-1; abundance: .; d_gene: TRBD2; CDR3nt: TGTGCCAGCAGCTTAGGTGGGAGGGCCACCTACAATGAGCAGTTCTTC; CDR3aa: CASSLGGRATYNEQFF
v_gene: TRBV20-1; j_gene: TRBJ2-7; abundance: .; d_gene: TRBD1; CDR3nt: TGCAGTGCGTCCGGGACAGACTACGAGCAGTACTTC; CDR3aa: CSASGTDYEQYF
v_gene: TRBV24-1; j_gene: TRBJ2-7; abundance: .; d_gene: .; CDR3nt: TGTGCCACCAGTGACTCCCGGGGTAAATGGGAATACGAGCAGTACTTC; CDR3aa: CATSDSRGKWEYEQYF
v_gene: TRBV19; j_gene: TRBJ2-1; abundance: many; d_gene: TRBD2; CDR3nt: TGTGCCAGTAGTCTTACGGGACTAGCGGGGAATGAGCAGTTCTTC; CDR3aa: CASSLTGLAGNEQFF
v_gene: TRBV7-9; j_gene: TRBJ2-2; abundance: .; d_gene: .; CDR3nt: TGTGCCAGCAGCTTAGCTCTGGGAAGATGGAACACCGGGGAGCTGTTTTTT; CDR3aa: CASSLALGRWNTGELFF
v_gene: TRBV6-5; j_gene: TRBJ2-7; abundance: .; d_gene: .; CDR3nt: TGTGCCAGCAGTAACCCCGGGATAGACTACGAGCAGTACTTC; CDR3aa: CASSNPGIDYEQYF
v_gene: TRBV20-1; j_gene: TRBJ2-7; abundance: .; d_gene: .; CDR3nt: TGCAGTGCTACTCCTTCTGGCGGTCCCGGCTACGAGCAGTACTTC; CDR3aa: CSATPSGGPGYEQYF
v_gene: TRBV4-3; j_gene: TRBJ2-7; abundance: .; d_gene: TRBD1; CDR3nt: TGCGCCAGCAGCCATGCAGGGGGATACGAGCAGTACTTC; CDR3aa: CASSHAGGYEQYF
v_gene: TRBV9; j_gene: TRBJ1-6; abundance: .; d_gene: .; CDR3nt: TGTTCCAGCAGCGCGGTAGACGGAGCGGATACACCCCTCCACTTT; CDR3aa: CSSSAVDGADTPLHF
v_gene: TRBV29-1; j_gene: TRBJ2-2; abundance: many; d_gene: .; CDR3nt: TGCAGCGTTGAGCCCGATCCGAACACCGGGGAGCTGTTTTTT; CDR3aa: CSVEPDPNTGELFF
v_gene: TRBV7-9; j_gene: TRBJ2-5; abundance: many; d_gene: TRBD1; CDR3nt: TGTGCCAGCAGCTTCCCGATGACAGGGGGTTCAGAGACCCAGTACTTC; CDR3aa: CASSFPMTGGSETQYF
v_gene: TRBV12-3/TRBV12-4; j_gene: TRBJ2-6; abundance: many; d_gene: .; CDR3nt: TGTGCCAGCAGTCTATCGACAGGCTCTGGGGCCAACGTCCTGACTTTC; CDR3aa: CASSLSTGSGANVLTF
v_gene: TRBV28; j_gene: TRBJ2-7; abundance: many; d_gene: .; CDR3nt: TGTGCCAGCAGTTTAGGTCGCCCCCGCCACGAGCAGTACTTC; CDR3aa: CASSLGRPRHEQYF
v_gene: TRBV6-2/TRBV6-3; j_gene: TRBJ2-7; abundance: .; d_gene: TRBD1; CDR3nt: TGTGCCAGCAGTTACCCGGTGGGACAGGGGCGATTCTCCTACGAGCAGTACTTC; CDR3aa: CASSYPVGQGRFSYEQYF